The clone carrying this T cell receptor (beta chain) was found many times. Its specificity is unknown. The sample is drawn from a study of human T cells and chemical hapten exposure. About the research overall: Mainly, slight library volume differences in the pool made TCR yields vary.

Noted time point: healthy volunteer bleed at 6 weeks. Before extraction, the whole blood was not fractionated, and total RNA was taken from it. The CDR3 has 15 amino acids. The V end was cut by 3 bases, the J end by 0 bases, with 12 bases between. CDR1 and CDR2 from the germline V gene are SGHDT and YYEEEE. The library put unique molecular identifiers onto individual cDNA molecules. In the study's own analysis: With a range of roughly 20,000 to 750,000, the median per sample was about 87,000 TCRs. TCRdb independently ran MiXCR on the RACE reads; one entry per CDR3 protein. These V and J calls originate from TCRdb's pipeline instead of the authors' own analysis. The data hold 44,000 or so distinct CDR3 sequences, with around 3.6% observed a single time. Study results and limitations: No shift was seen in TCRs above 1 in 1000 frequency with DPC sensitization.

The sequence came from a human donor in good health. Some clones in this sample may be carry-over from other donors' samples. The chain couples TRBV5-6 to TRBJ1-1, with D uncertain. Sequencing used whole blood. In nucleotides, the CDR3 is TGTGCCAGCAGCTCGACACGTGGGATGAACACTGAAGCTTTCTTT. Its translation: CASSSTRGMNTEAFF.